This TCR beta chain comes out of a study of response to subunit inactivated influenza vaccine. This clonotype was detected only a few times. V gave up 1 base and J gave up 4 bases, with 11 bases separating them. In germline, CDR1 is SGHTA, CDR2 FQGNSA. The CDR3 totals 15 residues. TCRdb reprocessed the RT-PCR reads with MiXCR, giving one entry per CDR3 protein. Here the sample spans about 500,000 distinct CDR3 sequences, around 13% being singletons. The chain couples TRBV7-2 to TRBJ2-4, with D possibly being TRBD2 (6 bases). The receptor was derived from a man over 45 who received an inactivated influenza vaccine. The material sequenced was PBMCs from blood, taken 45 days after vaccination. The CDR3 is CASSLDGRGKNIQYF. CDR3 in DNA: TGTGCCAGCAGCTTAGACGGGAGAGGGAAAAACATTCAGTACTTC.